This passage covers 29 T cell receptor beta chains from one sample sequenced in a study of coeliac disease. Assay used: immunoSEQ multiplex PCR; TCRdb lists only in-frame clones, some missing. Of about 2,200 clones listed, 61% are singletons. The sample comprised lamina propria lymphocytes from the gut. The receptors originated from a young woman with active celiac disease.

The chain couples TRBV11-2 to TRBJ1-1, with 9 bases fitting TRBD1. The CDR3 covers 15 residues. Germline CDR1 SGHAT, CDR2 FQNNGV. V gave up 2 bases and J gave up 6 bases; unmatched junction bases: 7. The CDR3 DNA reads as TGTGCCAGCAGCTTAAACAGGGGGCGCGTCTCTGAAGCTTTCTTT. Translation: CASSLNRGRVSEAFF.

This clone was observed a handful of times. J is TRBJ2-7 and V is TRBV4-2; 10 bases map to TRBD2. The CDR3 extends over 18 amino acids. J gave up 6 bases and V 1 base, and 15 bases lay outside the gene matches. CDR1 LGHNA and CDR2 YNFKEQ come from the germline V gene. Here the CDR3 reads CASSQGPWLAGVGAEQYF. The CDR3, as DNA: TGTGCCAGCAGCCAAGGGCCTTGGCTAGCGGGAGTTGGGGCCGAGCAGTACTTC.

The chain uses TRBV6-1 and TRBJ2-2; TRBD2 aligns across 7 bases. With 10 bases clipped from V and 1 base from J, the junction kept 9 bases outside the gene matches. The CDR3 spans 15 residues. The germline CDR1 and CDR2 sequences are MNHNS and SASEGT. The CDR3 DNA sequence: TGTGCCACATATAGCGGGCGCCGGAACACCGGGGAGCTGTTTTTT. Translating it yields CATYSGRRNTGELFF.

This chain connects TRBV6-9 to TRBJ2-2; D is uncertain. V was clipped by 4 bases and J by 0 bases, with 6 bases between them. This CDR3 is 14 amino acids long. Germline V gene sequence: CDR1 MNHGY, CDR2 SVAAGI. CDR3 DNA sequence: TGTGCCAGCAGTTCGTCCGCGAACACCGGGGAGCTGTTTTTT. Its translation: CASSSSANTGELFF.

The genes are TRBV6-9 and TRBJ2-1, with D possibly TRBD2 on 6 matching bases. Trimming took off 5 bases at V and 5 bases at J, with 10 bases between the two ends. The CDR3 spans 13 residues. The V gene's germline CDR1 is MNHGY and CDR2 SVAAGI. This CDR3 is CASSGGSHNEQFF. In nucleotides, the CDR3 is TGTGCCAGCAGTGGGGGGTCACACAATGAGCAGTTCTTC.

The chain employs TRBV27 and TRBJ1-5; the match to TRBD1 covers 9 bases. This CDR3 has 19 residues. V was clipped by 8 bases and J by 2 bases; unmatched bases: 19. CDR1 is MNHEY and CDR2 is SMNVEV in the germline V gene (reference sequence). The CDR3 DNA follows: TGTGCCAGCCGCCCGACGTCCGGGACAGGGTTGTTTCGCAATCAGCCCCAGCATTTT. Encoded protein: CASRPTSGTGLFRNQPQHF.

J is TRBJ1-1 and V is TRBV9; D perhaps matches TRBD1 (5 bases). This CDR3 contains 18 residues. Between the trimmed V and J ends, which lost 0 bases and 0 bases, there was a span of 18 bases. Germline V gene sequence: CDR1 SGDLS, CDR2 YYNGEE. CDR3 sequence (DNA): TGTGCCAGCAGCGTAGTGGCCTCAGTAGGGGTAATGAACACTGAAGCTTTCTTT. Translated: CASSVVASVGVMNTEAFF.

This clone was counted a few times. The CDR3 DNA is TGTGCCAGCAGCAGGCGGACAGGGGGCGCGGGACCTGACACTGAAGCTTTCTTT. Residues: CASSRRTGGAGPDTEAFF. This sequence joins TRBV11-2 and TRBJ1-1; 11 bases fit TRBD1. There are 18 residues in the CDR3. V was pared by 5 bases and J by 3 bases, with 14 bases of the junction left unmatched. The V gene's germline CDR1 is SGHAT and CDR2 FQNNGV.

The rearrangement links TRBV7-8 to TRBJ2-5, with 12 bases lining up with TRBD2. The junction had 9 bases not matched to a gene; V was cut back by 5 bases and J by 5 bases. The V gene's germline CDR1 is SGHVS and CDR2 FQNEAQ. CDR3 size: 16 residues. DNA of the CDR3: TGTGCCAGCAGCGGGGGACTAGCGGGTTGGGGGGAGACCCAGTACTTC. Translating it yields CASSGGLAGWGETQYF.

The V call is TRBV10-1, the J call TRBJ2-3, with 14 bases identical to TRBD2. The CDR3 spans 18 residues. With V trimmed by 2 bases and J by 6 bases, 10 bases remained unmatched. Germline lookup yields CDR1 WNHNN and CDR2 SYGVQD (reference sequence). CDR3 loop: CASSETLTSGGAKDTQYF. In DNA, the CDR3 is TGCGCCAGCAGTGAGACTCTGACTAGCGGGGGGGCTAAGGATACGCAGTATTTT.

The chain recombines TRBV5-1 with TRBJ2-2, with D maybe TRBD1 (5 bases). The V end was cut by 0 bases, the J end by 6 bases, with 18 bases between. This CDR3 contains 17 residues. CDR1 is SGHRS, CDR2 YFSETQ, per germline. The CDR3 DNA is TGCGCCAGCAGCTTGGACGGAGCTAGGGGCCACGCCGGGGAGCTGTTTTTT. Translating gives CASSLDGARGHAGELFF. Looking up the rest from reference TRBV5-1 and TRBJ2-2 gives the full variable domain: KAGVTQTPRYLIKTRGQQVTLSCSPISGHRSVSWYQQTPGQGLQFLFEYFSETQRNKGNFPGRFSGRQFSNSRSEMNVSTLELGDSALYLCASSLDGARGHAGELFFGEGSRLTVL.

This clone was counted a few times. The chain carries TRBV10-1 and TRBJ2-1, with no clear D. Germline CDR1 is WNHNN and CDR2 is SYGVQD (reference sequence). Trimming took 3 bases from V and 4 from J, leaving 4 bases between them. This CDR3 is built from 12 residues. The CDR3 sequence: CASSDSYNEQFF. In nucleotides, the CDR3 is TGCGCCAGCAGTGATAGTTACAATGAGCAGTTCTTC.

This clone turned up a few times. V is TRBV5-6 and J is TRBJ2-7, with 9 bases that match TRBD2. Germline values: CDR1 SGHDT, CDR2 YYEEEE. The CDR3 contains 15 residues. The J segment lost 0 bases and the V segment lost 0 bases, leaving 1 base of the junction unmatched. CDR3 in amino acids: CASSLGAGGSYEQYF. CDR3 nucleotides: TGTGCCAGCAGCTTGGGAGCGGGGGGCTCCTACGAGCAGTACTTC.

The rearrangement links TRBV5-1 to TRBJ1-5; no reliable D call. Germline V gene data show CDR1 as SGHRS and CDR2 as YFSETQ. This CDR3 region has 12 residues. Trimming cost V 0 bases and J 5 bases, with 3 bases left between them. The CDR3 is CASSLVDQPQHF. The CDR3, as DNA: TGCGCCAGCAGCTTGGTAGATCAGCCCCAGCATTTT.

The chain couples TRBV7-2 to TRBJ2-3; D may be TRBD2 (5 bases). This CDR3 is built from 17 residues. Deletions cut 5 bases from V and 5 bases from J, with 23 bases between. Germline CDR1 and CDR2: SGHTA and FQGNSA. CDR3 nucleotides: TGTGCCAGCAGCATCCTTGTAATAGCCCTAGGAGGAGATACGCAGTATTTT. It translates to CASSILVIALGGDTQYF. Full variable domain (rest looked up from reference TRBV7-2 and TRBJ2-3): GAGVSQSPSNKVTEKGKDVELRCDPISGHTALYWYRQSLGQGLEFLIYFQGNSAPDKSGLPSDRFSAERTGGSVSTLTIQRTQQEDSAVYLCASSILVIALGGDTQYFGPGTRLTVL.

V and J are TRBV5-4 and TRBJ2-6; D gene uncertain. The CDR3 loop spans 17 amino acids. Trimming cost V 0 bases and J 0 bases, with 10 bases left between them. The germline V gene encodes CDR1 SGHNT and CDR2 YYREEE (reference sequence). The CDR3 loop is CASSLGQVLSGANVLTF. CDR3 nucleotides: TGTGCCAGCAGCTTGGGGCAGGTTCTCTCTGGGGCCAACGTCCTGACTTTC.

The V and J genes are TRBV9 and TRBJ2-3, with TRBD1 identical over 7 bases. The CDR3 contains 14 residues. V shed 8 bases and J 0 bases; nucleotides not matched to a gene: 6. Germline loops: CDR1 SGDLS, CDR2 YYNGEE. CDR3 region: CASDEGASTDTQYF. The CDR3 DNA follows: TGTGCCAGTGACGAGGGGGCAAGCACAGATACGCAGTATTTT.

The rearrangement joins TRBV29-1 to TRBJ2-2; 9 bases agree with TRBD1. This CDR3 is 14 amino acids long. The germline CDR1 and CDR2 sequences are SQVTM and ANQGSEA. Trimming cost V 6 bases and J 3 bases; bases outside gene matches: 5. This chain's CDR3 is CSVGTGWDTGELFF. CDR3 bases: TGCAGCGTGGGGACAGGGTGGGACACCGGGGAGCTGTTTTTT.

The chain recombines TRBV2 with TRBJ2-7, with 9 bases identical to TRBD2. Germline trimming cut 6 bases from V and 1 base from J; bases unmatched to any gene: 10. Germline CDR1 and CDR2: SNHLY and FYNNEI. CDR3 length: 16 amino acids. This CDR3 is CASSPLGGRVSYEQYF. The DNA for the CDR3 is TGTGCCAGCAGCCCTTTAGGCGGGAGGGTGTCCTACGAGCAGTACTTC.

The rearrangement joins TRBV6-5 to TRBJ2-3; a weak D match, TRBD2 (6 bases). Germline CDR1 reads MNHEY; CDR2 reads SVGAGI. CDR3 length equals 15 residues. Between the trimmed V and J ends, which lost 2 bases and 0 bases, there was a span of 9 bases. The CDR3 DNA sequence: TGTGCCAGCAGTTACCTGGGACTTAGCACAGATACGCAGTATTTT. Protein product: CASSYLGLSTDTQYF.

This clone is large in the sample. V gene TRBV4-1 combines with J gene TRBJ2-1; D remains ambiguous. The V and J ends lost 1 base and 4 bases respectively, with 14 bases between them. The CDR3 has 16 residues. Germline V gene data show CDR1 as MGHRA and CDR2 as YSYEKL. CDR3 sequence: CASSQVSLARYNEQFF. For the CDR3, the DNA is TGCGCCAGCAGCCAAGTCTCCCTGGCGAGGTACAATGAGCAGTTCTTC.

Only a few counts were recorded for this clone. The chain recombines TRBV7-6 with TRBJ2-3; the match to TRBD1 covers 7 bases. The J segment lost 6 bases and the V segment lost 1 base, leaving 7 bases of the junction unmatched. CDR1 and CDR2 (germline): SGHVS, FNYEAQ. The CDR3 spans 15 residues. In DNA form, the CDR3 reads TGTGCCAGCAGCTTAGGAGGGGGCGCGTCGGATACGCAGTATTTT. Amino acid sequence: CASSLGGGASDTQYF.

This clone has just a few counts. The CDR3 bases are TGTGCCAGCAGCTTTGAGTGGGGGGGCCGCACCGGGGAGCTGTTTTTT. Translated, it gives CASSFEWGGRTGELFF. The V and J genes are TRBV11-3 and TRBJ2-2, with a tentative D call TRBD2 (7 bases). The CDR3 sequence is 16 residues long. Between the trimmed V and J ends, which lost 3 bases and 4 bases, there was a span of 15 bases. Germline CDR1 and CDR2: SGHNT and YENEEA.

This chain joins TRBV5-4 and TRBJ2-1; TRBD2 might be the D (6 bases). V lost 5 bases and J lost 5, with 11 bases in between. From germline, CDR1 is SGHNT and CDR2 YYREEE (reference sequence). The CDR3 is made up of 13 amino acids. This chain's CDR3 is CASRDSGDNEQFF. DNA of the CDR3: TGTGCCAGCAGGGATAGCGGAGACAATGAGCAGTTCTTC.

This sequence joins TRBV7-9 and TRBJ1-2, with 9 nucleotides matching TRBD1. This CDR3 region has 18 residues. V lost 3 bases and J lost 6; bases outside the gene matches: 17. Germline V lookup: CDR1 SEHNR, CDR2 FQNEAQ (reference sequence). CDR3 residues: CASSFHAKPGQGRDGYTF. As DNA, the CDR3 is TGTGCCAGCAGCTTCCACGCAAAACCGGGACAGGGTCGGGATGGCTACACCTTC.

This sequence joins TRBV4-1 and TRBJ1-2, with a weak D call TRBD1 (5 bases). V was trimmed by 0 bases and J by 6 bases, leaving 11 bases between them. The germline gives CDR1 MGHRA, CDR2 YSYEKL. This CDR3 region has 14 residues. The CDR3 loop is CASSQERRVDGYTF. CDR3 in DNA: TGCGCCAGCAGCCAAGAGCGCAGGGTGGATGGCTACACCTTC.

The chain couples TRBV15 to TRBJ1-3, with D possibly TRBD1 on 6 matching bases. This CDR3 is built from 16 residues. The germline V gene encodes CDR1 LNHNV and CDR2 YYDKDF (reference sequence). Trimming left V 0 bases short and J 8 bases short, with 17 bases between. CDR3 residues: CATSRDSGTLGDTIYF. CDR3 nucleotide sequence: TGTGCCACCAGCAGAGATTCCGGGACACTCGGAGACACCATATATTTT. Complete variable domain (other parts from reference TRBV15 and TRBJ1-3): DAMVIQNPRYQVTQFGKPVTLSCSQTLNHNVMYWYQQKSSQAPKLLFHYYDKDFNNEADTPDNFQSRRPNTSFCFLDIRSPGLGDTAMYLCATSRDSGTLGDTIYFGEGSWLTVV.

This clone showed up just a few times. This sequence joins TRBV5-1 and TRBJ1-1; D might be TRBD1 (6 bases). Germline values: CDR1 SGHRS, CDR2 YFSETQ. V lost 3 bases, J lost 4 bases, and 10 bases lay in between. The CDR3 has 13 amino acids. The CDR3 DNA follows: TGCGCCAGCAGCTACCCAGGGGCCACTGAAGCTTTCTTT. It is translated as CASSYPGATEAFF.

This CDR3 is CASSQVTGNYGYTF. Here the CDR3 DNA reads TGCGCCAGCAGCCAAGTTACGGGAAACTATGGCTACACCTTC. The V call is TRBV4-1, the J call TRBJ1-2, with no clear D. In germline, CDR1 is MGHRA, CDR2 YSYEKL. V shed 1 base and J shed 2 bases, with 8 bases lying between them. CDR3 length equals 14 residues.